This T cell receptor beta chain was obtained from a study of monozygotic twins with inflammatory bowel disease (dated by TCRdb to the late 2010s). As for the study more broadly: A total of roughly 28 monozygotic twin pairs were included in the full study, comprising nine German pairs (four IBD-concordant, five IBD-discordant) and 19 IBD-discordant Danish pairs. Each individual had, on average, about 151 000 unique TCRalpha sequences and 181 000 unique TCRbeta sequences available for analysis. The search for disease-associated traits relied mainly on comparing, within discordant pairs, IBD patients with their genetically identical healthy co-twins. The full study reports these points: A decrease in TCRbeta repertoire diversity, as measured by inverse Simpson index, was observed in IBD patients compared with their healthy co-twins. IBD patients shared fewer clonotypes with other individuals than healthy twins did, most markedly in patients showing signs of disease activity. Distinction between different T cell subtypes could not be achieved in the analysis. No difference in repertoire similarity was observed between concordant and discordant twins, possibly owing to limited statistical power. No single strong signal or clonotype linked to IBD turned up in the results, so the idea that one exists was not supported. Because patients received different immunosuppressive treatments, the repertoires may have picked up extra background noise and variability between individuals.

From each donor, a roughly 2.5 ml peripheral blood sample was drawn into PAXgene tubes and stored at -80 degrees C. Without any T cell sorting, total RNA was extracted from whole blood using the PAXgene blood miRNA kit on an automated QIAcube. Peripheral blood from monozygotic twin pairs, either concordant or discordant for inflammatory bowel disease, underwent deep TCRalpha and TCRbeta repertoire profiling that used unique molecular barcoding. Smoking habits were recorded for all twin pairs, and individuals were classified as current, former or never smokers. Including the terminal cysteine and phenylalanine, the CDR3 comprises 15 residues. This entry has no DNA. As encoded in the germline V gene, CDR1 is LGHNA while CDR2 is YNFKEQ. Libraries came from 5' RACE. For each TCR library, approximately 4,000 ng of total RNA was used. cDNA was synthesized with SMARTScribe reverse transcriptase in eight separate reactions per sample. Unique molecular identifiers containing a 6-nucleotide sample barcode were introduced through template switching during cDNA synthesis. TCRalpha and TCRbeta cDNA was amplified in two nested PCRs of 16 and 9 cycles, and bead purification was carried out after each PCR. Before amplification, the cDNA was treated with uracil DNA-glycosylase and purified using the QIAquick PCR purification kit. In the second PCR, Illumina TruSeq-compatible adapters and sample-specific barcodes were added. TapeStation and Qubit were used to check library quality and concentration, and approximately 5 ng of each library went into the pool. Sequencing of pooled libraries was carried out on an Illumina HiSeq2500 single-index Rapid Run using 2 x 100 bp reads and custom sequencing primers. The paper's data handling went like this. UMI-based consensus assembly with MiGEC version 1.2.6 was used to correct PCR and sequencing errors. MiXCR version 2.1.1 was used for V(D)J alignment, clonotype assembly and CDR3 extraction. To normalise gene usage, clonotype sharing and MAIT/NKT TCR abundance, the top 1000, 10 000 and 20 000 clonotypes in each sample were analysed. Diversity was computed as the inverse Simpson index with the vegan R package after downsampling to 27 000 UMIs. Paired Mann-Whitney U tests on discordant twin pairs were used, with Benjamini-Hochberg multiple-testing correction. The reads underwent TCRdb reprocessing, giving one record for each CDR3 protein sequence and no DNA. The V and J calls and clone size are TCRdb's, not the authors'. The table for this sample lists 300,000 to 400,000 distinct CDR3 sequences. The top ten constitute just over 2.5% of the sample.

Remarks on this clonotype: Its binding antigen is unknown.

The sample consisted of blood. The origin of this receptor is a human donor with ulcerative colitis or Crohn's disease, or a healthy co-twin of an affected twin (not recorded which). Here the chain combines TRBV4-2 and TRBJ1-1; TCRdb selects TRBD1, and the lack of DNA leaves this call unchecked. CDR3 region: CAARVGEQDDTEAFF.